The T cell receptor (beta chain) under discussion was sequenced for a study of T cell changes during pregnancy in multiple sclerosis. V lost 9 bases to trimming and J lost 3 bases, with 14 bases between them. The CDR3 is 13 amino acids. CDR1 is SEHNR, CDR2 FQNEAQ, per germline (reference sequence). Sequencing used immunoSEQ multiplex PCR; TCRdb keeps in-frame clones, though not all of them. The sample has 50,000 to 75,000 clones; over 85% are singletons. The sample consisted of CD8+ T cells from peripheral blood mononuclear cells, taken in the third trimester of pregnancy. The chain couples TRBV7-9 to TRBJ2-5, with D maybe TRBD2 (6 bases). This receptor was identified in a female donor with multiple sclerosis, enrolled in a pregnancy study. In nucleotides, the CDR3 is TGTGCCAGTTCCGCGGGGTTGGAAGAGACCCAGTACTTC. Protein: CASSAGLEETQYF.